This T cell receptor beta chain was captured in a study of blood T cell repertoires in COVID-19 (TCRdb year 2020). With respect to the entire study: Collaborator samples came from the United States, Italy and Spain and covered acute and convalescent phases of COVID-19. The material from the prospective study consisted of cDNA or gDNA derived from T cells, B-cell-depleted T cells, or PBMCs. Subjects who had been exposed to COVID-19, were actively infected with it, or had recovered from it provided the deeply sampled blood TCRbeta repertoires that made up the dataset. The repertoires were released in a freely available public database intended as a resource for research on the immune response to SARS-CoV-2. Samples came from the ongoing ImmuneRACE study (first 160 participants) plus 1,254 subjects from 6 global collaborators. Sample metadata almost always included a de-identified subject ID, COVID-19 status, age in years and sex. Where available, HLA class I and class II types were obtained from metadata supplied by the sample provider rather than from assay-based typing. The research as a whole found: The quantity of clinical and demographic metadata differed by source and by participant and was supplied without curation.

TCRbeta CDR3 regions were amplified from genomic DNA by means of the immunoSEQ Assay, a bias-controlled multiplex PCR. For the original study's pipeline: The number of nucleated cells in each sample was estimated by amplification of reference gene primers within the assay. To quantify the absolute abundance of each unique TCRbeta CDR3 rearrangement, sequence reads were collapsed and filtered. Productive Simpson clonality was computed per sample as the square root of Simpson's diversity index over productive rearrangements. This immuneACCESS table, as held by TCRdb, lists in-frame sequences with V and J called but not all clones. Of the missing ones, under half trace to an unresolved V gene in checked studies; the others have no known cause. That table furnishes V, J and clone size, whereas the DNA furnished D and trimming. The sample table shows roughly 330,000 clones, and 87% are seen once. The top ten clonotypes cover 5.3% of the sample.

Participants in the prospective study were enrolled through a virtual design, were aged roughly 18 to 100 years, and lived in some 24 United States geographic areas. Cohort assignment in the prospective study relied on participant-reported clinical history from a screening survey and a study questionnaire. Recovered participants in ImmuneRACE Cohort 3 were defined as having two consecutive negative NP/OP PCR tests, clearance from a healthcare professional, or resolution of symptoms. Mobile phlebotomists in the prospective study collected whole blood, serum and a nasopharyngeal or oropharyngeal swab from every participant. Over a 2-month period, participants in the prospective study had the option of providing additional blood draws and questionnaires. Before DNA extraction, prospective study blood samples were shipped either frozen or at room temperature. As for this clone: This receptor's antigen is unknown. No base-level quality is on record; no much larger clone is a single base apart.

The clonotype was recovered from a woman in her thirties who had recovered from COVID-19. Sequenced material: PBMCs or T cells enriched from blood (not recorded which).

The CDR3 here reads CASSPLAGGANVLTF. The DNA sequence is given as TGTGCCAGCTCACCCCTCGCGGGAGGGGCCAACGTCCTGACTTTC. This sequence uses TRBV18 and TRBJ2-6, and TRBD2 may be the D gene, going by 6 matching bases. The germline V gene gives CDR1 as KGHSH and CDR2 as LQKENI. Reading from cysteine to phenylalanine, the CDR3 counts 15 amino acids. The retained sequence is limited to the CDR3, 45 bases, with the frame set at the first base. V lost 3 bases and J lost 4 bases; the stretch between them is 10 bases long.